Given below is one T cell receptor beta chain in context. The data belong to a study of blood T cell repertoires in COVID-19. Study context: PBMCs, B-cell-depleted T cells, or T cells were the source of the cDNA or gDNA that made up the material.

V lost 10 bases, J lost 2 bases, and 7 bases stayed unmatched. Germline CDR1 and CDR2: MNHNY and SVGAGI (reference sequence). The CDR3 has 13 residues. Profiled with immunoSEQ multiplex PCR; TCRdb holds only in-frame clones, not every one. The sample holds 350,000 to 400,000 clones, 90% to 95% seen once. Those who participated ranged in age from roughly 18 to 100 years and resided in some 24 US areas. Categorization into cohorts depended on clinical history that participants reported. Exposed study participants had met a COVID-19 case within 2 weeks before entry. The sequencing input was PBMCs or T cells enriched from blood (not recorded which). The genes are TRBV6-6 and TRBJ1-2; 7 bases match TRBD1. The source of this sequence is a woman between 40 and 55 years old who had been exposed to COVID-19. The CDR3 loop is CAIRTGKNYGYTF. DNA for the CDR3: TGTGCCATTCGGACAGGAAAAAACTATGGCTACACCTTC.